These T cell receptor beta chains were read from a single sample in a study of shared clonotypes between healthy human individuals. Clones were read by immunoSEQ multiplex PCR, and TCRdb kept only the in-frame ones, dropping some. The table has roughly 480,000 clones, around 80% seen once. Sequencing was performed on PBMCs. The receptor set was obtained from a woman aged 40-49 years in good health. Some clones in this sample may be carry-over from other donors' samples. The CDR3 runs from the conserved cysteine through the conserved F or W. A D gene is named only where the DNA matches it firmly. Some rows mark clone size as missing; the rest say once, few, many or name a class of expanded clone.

cdr3_nt: TGTGCCAGCAGCGTTGGCGGGAGGGCCTCCGCGCAGTATTTT
cdr3_aa: CASSVGGRASAQYF
j_call: TRBJ2-3
d_call: TRBD2
clone_size: .
v_call: TRBV9

cdr3_nt: TGTGCCATCATGCCAGGACCGAGCTCTGGGGCCAACGTCCTGACTTTC
cdr3_aa: CAIMPGPSSGANVLTF
j_call: TRBJ2-6
d_call: .
clone_size: .
v_call: TRBV10-3

cdr3_nt: TGTGCCAGCAGCTTAGGGGGACCAGCACGCGAGCAGTACTTC
cdr3_aa: CASSLGGPAREQYF
j_call: TRBJ2-7
d_call: .
clone_size: .
v_call: TRBV7-2

cdr3_nt: TGTGCCAGCAGTTTACATCCCACCGGGGGCCCCGGAAACACCATATATTTT
cdr3_aa: CASSLHPTGGPGNTIYF
j_call: TRBJ1-3
d_call: .
clone_size: .
v_call: TRBV28

cdr3_nt: TGTGCCAGCACACAGGGCTCCTACGAGCAGTACTTC
cdr3_aa: CASTQGSYEQYF
j_call: TRBJ2-7
d_call: .
clone_size: .
v_call: TRBV28

cdr3_nt: TGCGCCAGCAGAGCAACGACGGACGAGCAGTACTTC
cdr3_aa: CASRATTDEQYF
j_call: TRBJ2-7
d_call: .
clone_size: .
v_call: TRBV5-1

cdr3_nt: TGTGCCAGCAGGCCCGGGACAGGGGTAAATGAGCAGTTCTTC
cdr3_aa: CASRPGTGVNEQFF
j_call: TRBJ2-1
d_call: TRBD1
clone_size: .
v_call: TRBV6-1

cdr3_nt: TGTGCCAGCAGCCCCGGGAGTCTCTCCTACGAGCAGTACTTC
cdr3_aa: CASSPGSLSYEQYF
j_call: TRBJ2-7
d_call: .
clone_size: .
v_call: TRBV28

cdr3_nt: TGTGCCAGCAGCTTAGGTGGGATAGAGGAGACCCAGTACTTC
cdr3_aa: CASSLGGIEETQYF
j_call: TRBJ2-5
d_call: .
clone_size: .
v_call: TRBV11-2

cdr3_nt: TGCGCCAGCAGCTTTCCGGGGCCCGGGGCAGATACGCAGTATTTT
cdr3_aa: CASSFPGPGADTQYF
j_call: TRBJ2-3
d_call: .
clone_size: .
v_call: TRBV5-1

cdr3_nt: TGTGCCAGTAGCGTAGGGTATCGCAACGGGCAGTTCTTC
cdr3_aa: CASSVGYRNGQFF
j_call: TRBJ2-1
d_call: .
clone_size: few
v_call: TRBV19

cdr3_nt: TGCGCCAGCAGCCTCGTGTCGAACCCTAGCGTTGACCACAATGAGCAGTTCTTC
cdr3_aa: CASSLVSNPSVDHNEQFF
j_call: TRBJ2-1
d_call: .
clone_size: .
v_call: TRBV5-1

cdr3_nt: TGTGCCTGGAGTGTAGGAGCGGGGGCCTTCAATGAGCAGTTCTTC
cdr3_aa: CAWSVGAGAFNEQFF
j_call: TRBJ2-1
d_call: TRBD2
clone_size: .
v_call: TRBV30

cdr3_nt: TGTGCCAGCTCACCATATGACCCAGGGTTGAACACTGAAGCTTTCTTT
cdr3_aa: CASSPYDPGLNTEAFF
j_call: TRBJ1-1
d_call: .
clone_size: .
v_call: TRBV18

cdr3_nt: TGTGCCAGCAGCTTAGGGGCCCTCGCGAGCAATCAGCCCCAGCATTTT
cdr3_aa: CASSLGALASNQPQHF
j_call: TRBJ1-5
d_call: .
clone_size: .
v_call: TRBV7-9

cdr3_nt: TGTGCCAGCAGTCTCCGGGGGCAAGAGACCCAGTACTTC
cdr3_aa: CASSLRGQETQYF
j_call: TRBJ2-5
d_call: .
clone_size: .
v_call: TRBV27

cdr3_nt: TGCGCCAGCAGCTCGGGACAGGCTTTAAGTGGCTACACCTTC
cdr3_aa: CASSSGQALSGYTF
j_call: TRBJ1-2
d_call: TRBD1
clone_size: few
v_call: TRBV5-1

cdr3_nt: TGTGCCAGCAGCCTAGTCGGGACAGACAACACCGGGGAGCTGTTTTTT
cdr3_aa: CASSLVGTDNTGELFF
j_call: TRBJ2-2
d_call: TRBD1
clone_size: .
v_call: TRBV14

cdr3_nt: TGTGCCAGCACCCAAGGGCAGGGGGAATACGAGCAGTACTTC
cdr3_aa: CASTQGQGEYEQYF
j_call: TRBJ2-7
d_call: TRBD1
clone_size: .
v_call: TRBV7-2

cdr3_nt: TGTGCCAGCAAAGAGGTAGGGACAGGCGTTTGGGACGAGCAGTACTTC
cdr3_aa: CASKEVGTGVWDEQYF
j_call: TRBJ2-7
d_call: TRBD1
clone_size: .
v_call: TRBV28

cdr3_nt: TGCGCCAGCAGCCTGGGACAGGGCCTATACCACGAGCAGTACTTC
cdr3_aa: CASSLGQGLYHEQYF
j_call: TRBJ2-7
d_call: TRBD1
clone_size: .
v_call: TRBV4-1

cdr3_nt: TGTGCCAGCAGCTTAATGCAGATTAATCAGCCCCAGCATTTT
cdr3_aa: CASSLMQINQPQHF
j_call: TRBJ1-5
d_call: .
clone_size: .
v_call: TRBV7-6

cdr3_nt: TGTGCCAGCAGCCCGAATCAAAGATTGTACCTGGGCAGAACTGAAGCTTTCTTT
cdr3_aa: CASSPNQRLYLGRTEAFF
j_call: TRBJ1-1
d_call: .
clone_size: few
v_call: TRBV14

cdr3_nt: TGTGCCTGGACGCCCAAACAAGAAGGTGGAAACACCATATATTTT
cdr3_aa: CAWTPKQEGGNTIYF
j_call: TRBJ1-3
d_call: .
clone_size: .
v_call: TRBV30

cdr3_nt: TGTGCCTGGCACATATTCTCTGGAAACACCATATATTTT
cdr3_aa: CAWHIFSGNTIYF
j_call: TRBJ1-3
d_call: .
clone_size: many
v_call: TRBV30

cdr3_nt: TGTGCCAGCAGTTTCTGGACAGGGTTCAACGAGCAGTACTTC
cdr3_aa: CASSFWTGFNEQYF
j_call: TRBJ2-7
d_call: TRBD1
clone_size: few
v_call: TRBV2

cdr3_nt: TGTGCCAGCAGTTTAAGCAGTCCCTACTCCTACGAGCAGTACTTC
cdr3_aa: CASSLSSPYSYEQYF
j_call: TRBJ2-7
d_call: .
clone_size: .
v_call: TRBV28

cdr3_nt: TGTGCCAGCAGTGAAGGGGGAGGCTACACCTTC
cdr3_aa: CASSEGGGYTF
j_call: TRBJ1-2
d_call: .
clone_size: .
v_call: TRBV25-1

cdr3_nt: TGTGCCAGCAGCTTAAACGGGCAGGGATACGAGCAGTACTTC
cdr3_aa: CASSLNGQGYEQYF
j_call: TRBJ2-7
d_call: .
clone_size: few
v_call: TRBV7-9

cdr3_nt: TGTGCCAGCAGCTTCCAGGGGTGGGGAAAAGGGACAGTGAACACTGAAGCTTTCTTT
cdr3_aa: CASSFQGWGKGTVNTEAFF
j_call: TRBJ1-1
d_call: TRBD1
clone_size: .
v_call: TRBV7-4

cdr3_nt: TGTGCCAGCAGCTTGCAGGGGTACACTGAAGCTTTCTTT
cdr3_aa: CASSLQGYTEAFF
j_call: TRBJ1-1
d_call: .
clone_size: .
v_call: TRBV7-3

cdr3_nt: TGTGCCACACGAGAATACTCTGGAAACACCATATATTTT
cdr3_aa: CATREYSGNTIYF
j_call: TRBJ1-3
d_call: .
clone_size: once
v_call: TRBV10-3

cdr3_nt: TGTGCCAGCAATTCAGGGGCGGCGGGTCAGCCCCAGCATTTT
cdr3_aa: CASNSGAAGQPQHF
j_call: TRBJ1-5
d_call: .
clone_size: .
v_call: TRBV2

cdr3_nt: TGTGCCAGCAGCATCCCCGGGACAGGGGGTAGAGAGACCCAGTACTTC
cdr3_aa: CASSIPGTGGRETQYF
j_call: TRBJ2-5
d_call: .
clone_size: .
v_call: TRBV21-1

cdr3_nt: TGTGCCACCAGCAGCCCTAGCGGAGATTACAATGAGCAGTTCTTC
cdr3_aa: CATSSPSGDYNEQFF
j_call: TRBJ2-1
d_call: TRBD2
clone_size: once
v_call: TRBV15